A selection of T cell receptor beta chains follows, all from one sample in a study of vaccination and CD4 T cells after COVID-19. TCRdb recomputed calls from the PCR reads with MiXCR, one row per CDR3 protein. The profile shows around 8,000 distinct CDR3 sequences, less than 70% of them singletons. These receptors' antigens are unknown. The sample consisted of cultured CD4+ T cells from blood, taken after SARS-CoV-2 vaccination. These receptors came from a human donor with COVID-19. Each CDR3 is given with its conserved first and last residue. Each record gives: D gene, V gene, clone size, J gene, CDR3 protein, CDR3 DNA. D genes are given only for firm matches. A clone size is listed for some rows: how often the clone was seen (once, few, many), or a class if it is expanded.

TRBD1	TRBV20-1	-	TRBJ1-2	CSAKQTGQLVRGYTF	TGCAGTGCTAAGCAGACGGGACAGCTGGTTAGGGGCTACACCTTC
TRBD1	TRBV29-1	-	TRBJ1-2	CSVAVQDRVGSGYTF	TGCAGCGTTGCGGTCCAGGACAGGGTAGGTTCCGGCTACACCTTC
-	TRBV5-6	-	TRBJ1-2	CASISTATINYGYTF	TGTGCCAGCATCTCGACCGCCACTATTAACTATGGCTACACCTTC
-	TRBV7-2	-	TRBJ1-2	CASSKQGTYGYTF	TGTGCCAGCAGCAAACAGGGTACCTATGGCTACACCTTC
-	TRBV5-4	-	TRBJ2-5	CASSLVGGLETQYF	TGTGCCAGCAGCTTGGTGGGGGGGCTGGAGACCCAGTACTTC
-	TRBV28	-	TRBJ1-1	CASSLRQEAFF	TGTGCCAGCAGTCTGCGACAGGAAGCTTTCTTT
-	TRBV11-3	-	TRBJ2-3	CASSLSGLVDGTDTQYF	TGTGCCAGCAGCTTATCCGGGCTAGTAGACGGCACAGATACGCAGTATTTT
TRBD1	TRBV6-4	large	TRBJ1-2	CASSQEQGSNYGYTF	TGTGCCAGCAGCCAGGAACAGGGGTCTAACTATGGCTACACCTTC
-	TRBV20-1	-	TRBJ1-2	CSAFGSKANYGYTF	TGCAGTGCTTTCGGATCTAAAGCTAACTATGGCTACACCTTC
TRBD1	TRBV24-1	few	TRBJ2-1	CATSARQGINEQFF	TGTGCCACCAGTGCGAGACAGGGGATCAATGAGCAGTTCTTC